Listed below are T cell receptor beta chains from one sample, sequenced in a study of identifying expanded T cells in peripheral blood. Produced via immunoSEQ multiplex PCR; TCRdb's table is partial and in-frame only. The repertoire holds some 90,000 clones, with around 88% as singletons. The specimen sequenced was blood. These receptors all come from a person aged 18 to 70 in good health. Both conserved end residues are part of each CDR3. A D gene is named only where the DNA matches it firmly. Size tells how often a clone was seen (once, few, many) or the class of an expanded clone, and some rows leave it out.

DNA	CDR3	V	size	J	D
TGTGCCAGCAGTGAGGGACAGGGGCGTCATTCACCCCTCCACTTT	CASSEGQGRHSPLHF	TRBV2	once	TRBJ1-6	TRBD1
TGTGCCATCAGTGGGAGCCCTCTACGGGGGGTCTTGGCAGATACGCAGTATTTT	CAISGSPLRGVLADTQYF	TRBV10-3	-	TRBJ2-3	TRBD2
TGCGCCAGCAGCCCTCGGCGTAATGAAAAACTGTTTTTT	CASSPRRNEKLFF	TRBV4-3	-	TRBJ1-4	-
TGTGCCAGCAGCCCTCGACAATGGGGGACCCAGTACTTC	CASSPRQWGTQYF	TRBV7-3	-	TRBJ2-5	-
TGTGCCAGCACCGGGGCCCGAAGGGAGACCCAGTACTTC	CASTGARRETQYF	TRBV6-6	-	TRBJ2-5	-
TGTGCCAGCAGCGGGCGAACCAAGCGTCAGCCCCAGCATTTT	CASSGRTKRQPQHF	TRBV5-6	-	TRBJ1-5	-
TGTGCCAGCAGCTTAGGATCCTACGAGCAGTACTTC	CASSLGSYEQYF	TRBV13	-	TRBJ2-7	-
TGTGCCAGCGGCCCTCGATCGAGGGGTGTCACTGAAGCTTTCTTT	CASGPRSRGVTEAFF	TRBV18	-	TRBJ1-1	-
TGTGCCAGCAGGAAGGAGGGGTATGGCTACACCTTC	CASRKEGYGYTF	TRBV9	-	TRBJ1-2	-
TGTGCCAGTAGTATGACAGGGGGCCCAGATACGCAGTATTTT	CASSMTGGPDTQYF	TRBV19	-	TRBJ2-3	TRBD1
TGCGCCAGCAGGTATACGGGACAGCTTTCACCAAATTCACCCCTCCACTTT	CASRYTGQLSPNSPLHF	TRBV5-1	-	TRBJ1-6	TRBD1
TGTGCCAGCAGCCCCCTTACTCAGTCGAGCTATGGCTACACCTTC	CASSPLTQSSYGYTF	TRBV7-2	once	TRBJ1-2	-
TGTGCCAGCAGCAAAGTAGACAACATCTATGGCTACACCTTC	CASSKVDNIYGYTF	TRBV5-4	-	TRBJ1-2	-
TGTGCCAGCAGCTTAGAGGGCGGGAATTCACCCCTCCACTTT	CASSLEGGNSPLHF	TRBV7-9	-	TRBJ1-6	-
TGTGCCAGTCTCCGTGACAGTCGCATGAACACTGAAGCTTTCTTT	CASLRDSRMNTEAFF	TRBV19	-	TRBJ1-1	-
TGTGCCAGCAGCTTAGGGTTTTCAGGGACAGTTAATGAAAAACTGTTTTTT	CASSLGFSGTVNEKLFF	TRBV7-9	-	TRBJ1-4	TRBD1